This TCR beta chain was sequenced during a study of T cells in pancreatic ductal adenocarcinoma. Study findings and constraints: Tumor samples had fewer productive templates and approximately 8-fold fewer unique clonotypes than blood.

Method: immunoSEQ multiplex PCR; TCRdb's copy keeps in-frame clones and lacks some. The sample shows about 98,000 clones, nearly 95% of them seen only once. No neoadjuvant therapy was given to the selected pancreatic ductal adenocarcinoma patients before their surgery. About this clone: Its target is unknown.

V shed 1 base, J shed 7 bases, and the junction held 11 bases outside the gene matches. CDR1 SGHTA and CDR2 FQGNSA come from the germline V gene. CDR3 size: 16 residues. This clonotype was sampled from a human donor with pancreatic ductal adenocarcinoma. The sequenced material came from PBMCs. J is TRBJ2-7 and V is TRBV7-2, with 9 bases identical to TRBD1. The CDR3 bases are TGTGCCAGCAGCTTAGATTCGGGGACAGGGTCGAGGGAGCAGTACTTC. It yields the protein CASSLDSGTGSREQYF.